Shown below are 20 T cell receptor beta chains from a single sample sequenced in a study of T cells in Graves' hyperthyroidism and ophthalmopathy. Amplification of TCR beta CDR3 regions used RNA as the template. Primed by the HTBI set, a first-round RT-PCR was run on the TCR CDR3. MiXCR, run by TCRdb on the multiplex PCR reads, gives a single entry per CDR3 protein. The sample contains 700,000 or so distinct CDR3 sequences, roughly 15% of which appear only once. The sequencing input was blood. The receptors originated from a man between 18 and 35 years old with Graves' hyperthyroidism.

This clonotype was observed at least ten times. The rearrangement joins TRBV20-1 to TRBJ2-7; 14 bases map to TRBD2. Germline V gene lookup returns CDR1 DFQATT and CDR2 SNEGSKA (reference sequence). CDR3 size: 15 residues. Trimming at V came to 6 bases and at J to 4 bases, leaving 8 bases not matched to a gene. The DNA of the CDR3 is TGCAGTGCGGCGGGACTAGCGGGAGTTGGGTACGAGCAGTACTTC. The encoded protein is CSAAGLAGVGYEQYF.

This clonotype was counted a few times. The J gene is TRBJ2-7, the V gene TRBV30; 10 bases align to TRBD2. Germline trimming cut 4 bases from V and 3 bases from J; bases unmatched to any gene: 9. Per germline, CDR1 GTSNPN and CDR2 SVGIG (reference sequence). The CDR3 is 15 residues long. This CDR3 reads CAWTVGLAVHYEQYF. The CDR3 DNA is TGTGCCTGGACCGTAGGACTAGCGGTCCACTACGAGCAGTACTTC.

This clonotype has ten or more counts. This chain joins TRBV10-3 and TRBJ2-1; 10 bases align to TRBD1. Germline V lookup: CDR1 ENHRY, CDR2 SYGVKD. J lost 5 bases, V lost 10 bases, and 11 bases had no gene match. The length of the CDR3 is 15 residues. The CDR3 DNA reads TGTGCCACAGGACAGGGGGGGGAGCGCCACAATGAGCAGTTCTTC. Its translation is CATGQGGERHNEQFF.

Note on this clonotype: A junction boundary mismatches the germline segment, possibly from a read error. CDR3 sequence reads: CASSSGQGSHTQYF. In DNA form, the CDR3 reads TGTGCCAGCAGCTCGGGACAGGGGAGTCATACGCAGTATTTT. This chain uses TRBV5-1 with TRBJ2-3; 10 positions agree with TRBD1. The CDR3 is 14 amino acids. Germline V gives CDR1 SGHRS, CDR2 YFSETQ.

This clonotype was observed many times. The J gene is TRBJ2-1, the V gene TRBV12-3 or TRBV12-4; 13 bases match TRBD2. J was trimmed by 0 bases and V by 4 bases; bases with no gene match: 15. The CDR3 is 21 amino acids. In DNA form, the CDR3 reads TGTGCCAGCAGTTCCCTCGCGACTAGCGGGAGGCCCTTTGGCTCCTACAATGAGCAGTTCTTC. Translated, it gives CASSSLATSGRPFGSYNEQFF.

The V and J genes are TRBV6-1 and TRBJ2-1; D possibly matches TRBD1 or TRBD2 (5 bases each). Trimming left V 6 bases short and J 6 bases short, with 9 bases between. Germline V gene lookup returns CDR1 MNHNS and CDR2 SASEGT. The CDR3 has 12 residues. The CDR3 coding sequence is TGTGCCAGCAGAGGGACCTTCAATGAGCAGTTCTTC. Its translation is CASRGTFNEQFF.

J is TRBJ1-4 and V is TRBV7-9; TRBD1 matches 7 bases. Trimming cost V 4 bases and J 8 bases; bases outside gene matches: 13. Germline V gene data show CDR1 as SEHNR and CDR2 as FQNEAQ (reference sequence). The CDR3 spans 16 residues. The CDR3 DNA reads TGTGCCAGCAGCTCCCAGGGGGTCTCCCGAGAAGAAAAACTGTTTTTT. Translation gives CASSSQGVSREEKLFF.

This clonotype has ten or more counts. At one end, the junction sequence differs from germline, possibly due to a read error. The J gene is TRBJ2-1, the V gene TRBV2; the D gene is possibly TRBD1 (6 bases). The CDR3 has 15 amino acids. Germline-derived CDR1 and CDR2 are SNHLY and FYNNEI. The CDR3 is CASNERGSSYNEQFF. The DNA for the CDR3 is TGTGCCAGCAATGAAAGGGGGAGCTCCTACAATGAGCAGTTCTTC.

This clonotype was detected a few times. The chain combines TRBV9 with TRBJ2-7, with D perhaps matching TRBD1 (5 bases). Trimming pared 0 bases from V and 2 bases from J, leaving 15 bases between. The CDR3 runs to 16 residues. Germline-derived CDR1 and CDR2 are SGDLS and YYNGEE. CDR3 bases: TGTGCCAGCAGCGTAGTTCCGGACCCAGGGACCTACGAGCAGTACTTC. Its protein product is CASSVVPDPGTYEQYF.

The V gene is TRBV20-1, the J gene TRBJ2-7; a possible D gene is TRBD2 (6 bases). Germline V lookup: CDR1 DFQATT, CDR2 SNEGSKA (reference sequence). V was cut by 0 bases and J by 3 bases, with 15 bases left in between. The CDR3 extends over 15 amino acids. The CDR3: CSARDMGTGRYEQYF. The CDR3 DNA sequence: TGCAGTGCTAGAGATATGGGGACTGGGCGCTACGAGCAGTACTTC.

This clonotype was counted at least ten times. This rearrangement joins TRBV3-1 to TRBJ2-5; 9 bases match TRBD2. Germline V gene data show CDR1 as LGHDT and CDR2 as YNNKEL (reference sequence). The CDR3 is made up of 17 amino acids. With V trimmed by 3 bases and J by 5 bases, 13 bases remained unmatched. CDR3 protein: CASSHPLSGSGRETQYF. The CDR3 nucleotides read TGTGCCAGCAGCCACCCCCTTAGCGGGAGTGGTAGGGAGACCCAGTACTTC.

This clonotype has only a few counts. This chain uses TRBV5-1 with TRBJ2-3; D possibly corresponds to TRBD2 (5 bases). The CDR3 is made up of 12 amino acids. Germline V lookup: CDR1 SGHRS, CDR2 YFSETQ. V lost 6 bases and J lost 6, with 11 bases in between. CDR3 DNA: TGCGCCAGCAAAGAGGGCCGCGATACGCAGTATTTT. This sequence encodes CASKEGRDTQYF.

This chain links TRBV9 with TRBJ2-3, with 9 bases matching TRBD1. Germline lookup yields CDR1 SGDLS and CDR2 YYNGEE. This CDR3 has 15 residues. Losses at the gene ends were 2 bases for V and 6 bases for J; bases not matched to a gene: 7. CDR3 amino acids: CASSVTGGLADTQYF. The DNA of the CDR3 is TGTGCCAGCAGCGTCACAGGGGGCTTAGCTGATACGCAGTATTTT.

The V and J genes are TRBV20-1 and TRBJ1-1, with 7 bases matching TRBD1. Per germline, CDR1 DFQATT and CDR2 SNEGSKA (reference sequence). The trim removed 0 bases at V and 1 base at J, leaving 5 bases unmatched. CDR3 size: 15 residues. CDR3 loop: CSARDPGGSNTEAFF. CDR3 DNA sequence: TGCAGTGCTAGAGATCCAGGGGGGTCGAACACTGAAGCTTTCTTT.

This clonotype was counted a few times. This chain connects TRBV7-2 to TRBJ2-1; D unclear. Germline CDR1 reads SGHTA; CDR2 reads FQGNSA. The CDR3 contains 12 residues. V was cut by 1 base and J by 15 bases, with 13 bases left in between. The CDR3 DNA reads TGTGCCAGCAGCTTAGTGAGTGAAACCCGGTTCTTC. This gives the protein CASSLVSETRFF. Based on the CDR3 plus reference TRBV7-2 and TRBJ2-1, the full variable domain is GAGVSQSPSNKVTEKGKDVELRCDPISGHTALYWYRQSLGQGLEFLIYFQGNSAPDKSGLPSDRFSAERTGGSVSTLTIQRTQQEDSAVYLCASSLVSETRFFGPGTRLTVL.

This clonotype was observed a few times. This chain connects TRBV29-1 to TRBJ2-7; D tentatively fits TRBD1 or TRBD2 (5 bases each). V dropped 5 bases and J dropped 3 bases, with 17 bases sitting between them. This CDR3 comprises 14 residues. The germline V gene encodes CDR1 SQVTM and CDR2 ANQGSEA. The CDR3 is CSVPSGTPSYEQYF. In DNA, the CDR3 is TGCAGCGTTCCATCCGGGACGCCGAGCTACGAGCAGTACTTC.

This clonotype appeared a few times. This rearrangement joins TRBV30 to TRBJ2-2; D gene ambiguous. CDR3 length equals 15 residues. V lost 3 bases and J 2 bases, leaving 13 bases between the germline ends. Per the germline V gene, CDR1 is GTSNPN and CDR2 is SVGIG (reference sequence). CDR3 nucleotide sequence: TGTGCCTGGAGGGCAACCATTACTAACACCGGGGAGCTGTTTTTT. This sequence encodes CAWRATITNTGELFF.

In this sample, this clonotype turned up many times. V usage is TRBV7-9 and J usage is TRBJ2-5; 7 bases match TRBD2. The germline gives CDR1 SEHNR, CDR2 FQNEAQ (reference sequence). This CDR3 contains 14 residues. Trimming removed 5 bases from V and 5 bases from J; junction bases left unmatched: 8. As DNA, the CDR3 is TGTGCCAGCAGCCCGGTAGCGGGTCCGGAGACCCAGTACTTC. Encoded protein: CASSPVAGPETQYF.

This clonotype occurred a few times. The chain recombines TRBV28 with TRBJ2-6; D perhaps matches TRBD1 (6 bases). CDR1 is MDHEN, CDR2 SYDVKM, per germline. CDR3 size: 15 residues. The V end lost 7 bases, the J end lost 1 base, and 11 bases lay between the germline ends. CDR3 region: CASMRGGSGANVLTF. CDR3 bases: TGTGCCAGCATGAGAGGGGGTTCTGGGGCCAACGTCCTGACTTTC.

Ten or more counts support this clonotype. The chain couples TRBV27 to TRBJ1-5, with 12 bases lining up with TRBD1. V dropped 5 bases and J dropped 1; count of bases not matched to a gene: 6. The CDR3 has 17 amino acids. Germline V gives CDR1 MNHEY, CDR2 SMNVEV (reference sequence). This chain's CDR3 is CASSPGQGAWSNQPQHF. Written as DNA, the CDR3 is TGTGCCAGCAGTCCGGGACAGGGGGCATGGAGCAATCAGCCCCAGCATTTT.